Each of the 11 T cell receptor beta chains below was sequenced from the same sample in a study of human T cells and chemical hapten exposure (dated by TCRdb to the early 2020s). The time point label corresponds to: pre-sensitization, week 0. The treatment or condition label, as the study defines it: therapeutic diphenylcyclopropenone sensitization with weekly scalp DPC. The method behind the library was RACE. Sequenced on a NextSeq 500. The public reads were reprocessed in TCRdb via fastp at Q25 and MiXCR, keeping in-frame beta chains. When rows share a CDR3 protein, they turn into one entry using the most common DNA and genes. The sample table holds 250,000 to 300,000 distinct CDR3 sequences, of which around 7% were seen once. The leading ten clones occupy 1.2% of the sample. This material consisted of whole blood, taken in connection with sensitization to the hapten diphenylcyclopropenone (DPC). All receptors come from a man younger than 30 with alopecia areata. Some clones in this sample may be carry-over from other donors' samples.

V and J are TRBV6-2 or TRBV6-3 and TRBJ2-7; 11 positions agree with TRBD2. The CDR3 extends over 15 amino acids. CDR1 and CDR2 (germline): MNHEY, SVGEGT. With 0 bases clipped from V and 7 bases from J, the junction kept 5 bases outside the gene matches. CDR3: CASSYSGLAGQEQYV. The CDR3, as DNA: TGTGCCAGCAGTTACTCAGGACTAGCGGGTCAAGAGCAGTACGTC.

The rearrangement links TRBV6-6 to TRBJ2-3; a possible D gene is TRBD2 (7 bases). Deletions cut 2 bases from V and 5 bases from J, with 11 bases between. Per the germline V gene, CDR1 is MNHNY and CDR2 is SVGAGI (reference sequence). The length of the CDR3 is 14 residues. CDR3 protein: CASSYRGGGDTQYF. CDR3 sequence (DNA): TGTGCCAGCAGTTACAGGGGAGGGGGAGATACGCAGTATTTT.

This clonotype came up a few times. This rearrangement joins TRBV20-1 to TRBJ2-5, with unresolved D. The V gene lost 0 bases and the J gene lost 1 base, with 6 bases spanning the gap. CDR1 and CDR2 (germline): DFQATT, SNEGSKA (reference sequence). CDR3 length: 13 amino acids. The CDR3 loop is CSAREPPQETQYF. DNA of the CDR3: TGCAGTGCTAGAGAACCGCCCCAAGAGACCCAGTACTTC.

This clonotype has just a few counts. The rearrangement uses TRBV5-4 and TRBJ1-2; 7 bases agree with TRBD1. Germline V gene sequence: CDR1 SGHNT, CDR2 YYREEE (reference sequence). The V gene end was trimmed by 1 base and the J gene end by 6 bases; junction bases not matched to a gene: 6. The CDR3 spans 14 residues. The CDR3 bases are TGTGCCAGCAGCTTGAACAGGGGAATCGATGGCTACACCTTC. This encodes CASSLNRGIDGYTF.

The chain joins TRBV29-1 to TRBJ2-5, with D perhaps matching TRBD1 (7 bases). CDR3 length equals 14 residues. CDR1 SQVTM and CDR2 ANQGSEA come from the germline V gene. Trimming pared 4 bases from V and 5 bases from J, leaving 17 bases between. This CDR3 is CSVAIGGGDETQYF. The DNA for the CDR3 is TGCAGCGTTGCTATAGGAGGGGGCGACGAGACCCAGTACTTC. Together with reference TRBV29-1 and TRBJ2-5, the CDR3 gives the full variable domain: SAVISQKPSRDICQRGTSLTIQCQVDSQVTMMFWYRQQPGQSLTLIATANQGSEATYESGFVIDKFPISRPNLTFSTLTVSNMSPEDSSIYLCSVAIGGGDETQYFGPGTRLLVL.

This clonotype has more than one count but fewer than ten. This chain uses TRBV7-3 with TRBJ2-3; D not resolved. The CDR3 covers 13 residues. Between the trimmed V and J ends, which lost 5 bases and 4 bases, there was a span of 10 bases. Germline CDR1 is SGHTA and CDR2 is FQGTGA. The CDR3 DNA is TGTGCCAGCAGCCATTCGCCCCCAGATACGCAGTATTTT. The encoded protein is CASSHSPPDTQYF. Full variable domain (remainder filled in from reference TRBV7-3 and TRBJ2-3): GAGVSQTPSNKVTEKGKYVELRCDPISGHTALYWYRQSLGQGPEFLIYFQGTGAADDSGLPNDRFFAVRPEGSVSTLKIQRTERGDSAVYLCASSHSPPDTQYFGPGTRLTVL.

The table lists this clonotype with a few counts. The V call is TRBV7-9, the J call TRBJ1-2; D ambiguous. The CDR3 runs 11 residues. The V end lost 7 bases, the J end lost 8 bases, and 11 bases lay between the germline ends. From germline, CDR1 is SEHNR and CDR2 FQNEAQ (reference sequence). CDR3 nucleotide sequence: TGTGCCAGCACCGCGAGCAGCGGCTACACCTTC. Translated, it gives CASTASSGYTF.

In its sample, this clonotype was seen many times. In nucleotides, the CDR3 is TGTGCCAGCAGCTTTACGGGAGGTCCTAGCAATCAGCCCCAGCATTTT. This encodes CASSFTGGPSNQPQHF. The rearrangement links TRBV7-2 to TRBJ1-5; no definite D call. V lost 3 bases and J lost 0, with 12 bases in between. CDR1 is SGHTA, CDR2 FQGNSA, per germline. CDR3 length: 16 amino acids.

This clonotype has a handful of counts. The chain couples TRBV12-3 or TRBV12-4 to TRBJ1-1; no definite D call. Trimming stripped 6 bases from V and 1 base from J, with 15 bases between. The CDR3 sequence is 15 residues long. CDR3 nucleotides: TGTGCCAGCAGCCCGAGCGGGGATGAGAACACTGAAGCTTTCTTT. This encodes CASSPSGDENTEAFF.

This clonotype has only a few counts. The chain joins TRBV4-1 to TRBJ1-5; D is uncertain. The germline V gene has CDR1 MGHRA and CDR2 YSYEKL. The CDR3 spans 15 residues. Trimming removed 0 bases from V and 3 bases from J, with 9 bases in between. The CDR3 coding sequence is TGCGCCAGCAGCCAAGACCACAGACCCAATCAGCCCCAGCATTTT. Protein sequence: CASSQDHRPNQPQHF.

This clonotype turned up a few times. The chain links TRBV20-1 to TRBJ1-5; no firm D call. The V gene lost 5 bases and the J gene lost 0 bases, with 11 bases spanning the gap. CDR1 and CDR2 from the germline V gene are DFQATT and SNEGSKA (reference sequence). The CDR3 totals 14 residues. The CDR3 is CSASAAASNQPQHF. CDR3 coding DNA: TGCAGTGCTTCCGCAGCGGCTAGCAATCAGCCCCAGCATTTT.